This entry describes one T cell receptor beta chain. These data are taken from a study of technical replicates of blood from a few donors. CDR1 SGHRS and CDR2 YFSETQ come from the germline V gene. Trimming shortened V by 1 base and J by 7 bases, and 8 bases separated the two germline ends. CDR3 length equals 13 residues. Profiled with immunoSEQ multiplex PCR; TCRdb holds only in-frame clones, not every one. The sample yields roughly 80,000 clones, approximately 91% seen once. V is TRBV5-1 and J is TRBJ1-4, with D hard to call. This clonotype was sampled from a human donor in good health. Sequencing used T cells isolated from PBMCs. CDR3 protein: CASSLSGVEKLFF. CDR3 in DNA: TGCGCCAGCAGCTTGTCAGGTGTTGAAAAACTGTTTTTT. Variable domain in full (rest from reference TRBV5-1 and TRBJ1-4): KAGVTQTPRYLIKTRGQQVTLSCSPISGHRSVSWYQQTPGQGLQFLFEYFSETQRNKGNFPGRFSGRQFSNSRSEMNVSTLELGDSALYLCASSLSGVEKLFFGSGTQLSVL.